Listed below are T cell receptor beta chains from one sample, sequenced in a study of T cells in Graves' hyperthyroidism and ophthalmopathy. In TCRdb, the multiplex PCR reads were re-called with MiXCR into one record per CDR3 protein. The sample holds approximately 220,000 distinct CDR3 sequences, about 17% seen once. The specimen sequenced was blood. These receptors were taken from a man aged 40-50 years with Graves' hyperthyroidism. Each CDR3 is given with its conserved first and last residue. A D gene is named only where the DNA matches it firmly. Rows may omit the clone size; those that give it use once, few, many or a size class.

d_gene	j_gene	abundance	v_gene	CDR3nt	CDR3aa
-	TRBJ2-7	few	TRBV5-1	TGCGCCAGCCGACCCCAGGTAAGCTCCTACGAGCAGTACTTC	CASRPQVSSYEQYF
TRBD2	TRBJ2-3	-	TRBV4-2	TGTGCCAGCAGCCAAGATGGTACTAGCGGGGGTGTAAGCACAGATACGCAGTATTTT	CASSQDGTSGGVSTDTQYF
-	TRBJ1-1	many	TRBV28	TGTGCCAGCAGTCTCGGGACACCCGCTGAAGCTTTCTTT	CASSLGTPAEAFF
TRBD2	TRBJ2-5	many	TRBV6-2/TRBV6-3	TGTGCCAGCAGTTACTCGCGACTAGCGGATGAGACCCAGTACTTC	CASSYSRLADETQYF
-	TRBJ1-2	few	TRBV27	TGTGCCAGCAGTTTATCAGTGCCCCCGAGGGGCTACACCTTC	CASSLSVPPRGYTF
-	TRBJ2-5	-	TRBV11-2	TGTGCCAGCAGCTTAGGGGTAGCTGTCCAAGAGACCCAGTACTTC	CASSLGVAVQETQYF
-	TRBJ2-2	many	TRBV7-2	TGTGCCAGCAGCCGTCGTTCAGGGAGGAACACCGGGGAGCTGTTTTTT	CASSRRSGRNTGELFF
-	TRBJ2-3	many	TRBV7-2	TGTGCCAGCAGCGCACAGGTACCCACAGATACGCAGTATTTT	CASSAQVPTDTQYF
TRBD2	TRBJ2-7	many	TRBV20-1	TGCAGTGCTAGCCCCCGAGAGCGGGGGGTCTACGAGCAGTACTTC	CSASPRERGVYEQYF
-	TRBJ1-3	-	TRBV9	TGTGCCAGCAGCGTGAGTCGAACAGAGCCTGGAAACACCATATATTTT	CASSVSRTEPGNTIYF
-	TRBJ2-5	many	TRBV27	TGTGCCAGCCTTGACAGGGACTCGGAGACCCAGTACTTC	CASLDRDSETQYF
TRBD2	TRBJ2-1	few	TRBV5-4	TGTGCCAGCAGCTCGGGAGGGGGTAACTCCTACAATGAGCAGTTCTTC	CASSSGGGNSYNEQFF
TRBD1	TRBJ1-5	many	TRBV28	TGTGCCAGCAGTTTTTCAGGACAGGCGCGGCCCCAGCATTTT	CASSFSGQARPQHF
-	TRBJ1-1	many	TRBV5-1	TGCGCCAGCAGCTTCTTTATGAACACTGAAGCTTTCTTT	CASSFFMNTEAFF
-	TRBJ1-1	-	TRBV7-9	TGTGCCAGCAGCTTAGTTGGGGGATTGAACACTGAAGCTTTCTTT	CASSLVGGLNTEAFF
-	TRBJ1-5	many	TRBV6-1	TGTGCCAGCAGTGAACTTGGCACCACGTATAGCAATCAGCCCCAGCATTTT	CASSELGTTYSNQPQHF
-	TRBJ1-5	-	TRBV25-1	TGTGCCAGCTCCGAGGGTAGGGGGAACAATCAGCCCCAGCATTTT	CASSEGRGNNQPQHF
TRBD1	TRBJ1-1	once	TRBV2	TGTGCCAGCAGGGCGGGAAAGTTCGCAGGGGGCGCGGACACTGAAGCTTTCTTT	CASRAGKFAGGADTEAFF
-	TRBJ2-7	few	TRBV12-3/TRBV12-4	TGTGCCAGCAGTTTACCGACAAACTCCTACGAGCAGTACTTC	CASSLPTNSYEQYF
-	TRBJ1-5	few	TRBV3-1	TGTGCCAGCAGCCAAGATCTAGGGCAGCCCCAGCATTTT	CASSQDLGQPQHF
TRBD2	TRBJ2-1	many	TRBV5-1	TGCGCCAGCAGCCCTGGAGCGGGAGCGGCGGGCAATGAGCAGTTCTTC	CASSPGAGAAGNEQFF
TRBD2	TRBJ2-1	many	TRBV27	TGTGCCAGCAGTTTAGGTTTTTACGTTAGCGGGGGTACCACCTACAATGAGCAGTTCTTC	CASSLGFYVSGGTTYNEQFF
-	TRBJ1-2	many	TRBV3-1	TGTGCCAGCAGCCACGGTGGATGGACCAACTATGGCTACACCTTC	CASSHGGWTNYGYTF
TRBD2	TRBJ2-3	few	TRBV5-4	TGTGCCAGCAGTTTAGCGGGGGGAATACAGATTACGCAGTATTTT	CASSLAGGIQITQYF
-	TRBJ1-1	many	TRBV9	TGTGCCAGCAGCGGGGGGCGTGCTGAAGCTTTCTTT	CASSGGRAEAFF
TRBD1	TRBJ1-4	many	TRBV5-1	TGCGCCAGCAGCGATACAGGGGCGAGAGGTGAAAAACTGTTTTTT	CASSDTGARGEKLFF
TRBD1	TRBJ2-1	many	TRBV6-1	TGTGCCAGCAGAAGAGGGACAGGGAGTGCGAATGAGCAGTTCTTC	CASRRGTGSANEQFF
TRBD1	TRBJ2-1	-	TRBV19	TGTGCCAGTAGTATGACAGGGGTGGATCGCAATGAGCAGTTCTTC	CASSMTGVDRNEQFF
TRBD1	TRBJ1-1	many	TRBV20-1	TGCAGTGCTTCCCAAGAGACAGGGCACACTGAAGCTTTCTTT	CSASQETGHTEAFF
-	TRBJ1-4	-	TRBV4-1	TGCGCCAGCAGCCAAGGGACGATAAGGGAAAAACTGTTTTTT	CASSQGTIREKLFF
-	TRBJ1-6	few	TRBV6-1	TGTGCCAGCAGTCCCAGACAGGACTCACTCCTCCACTTT	CASSPRQDSLLHF
TRBD1	TRBJ1-2	many	TRBV28	TGTGCCAGCAGCGGACAGGGGGCATATTACTATGGCTACACCTTC	CASSGQGAYYYGYTF
-	TRBJ1-1	many	TRBV28	TGTGCCAGCACTGAGGGTTGGAGCACTGAAGCTTTCTTT	CASTEGWSTEAFF
-	TRBJ1-1	many	TRBV29-1	TGCAGCGTCTCCAGGGTGTCTGCGACTGAAGCTTTCTTT	CSVSRVSATEAFF
TRBD2	TRBJ2-3	many	TRBV28	TGTGCCAGCAGTTTGGGACTAGCGGGGGTAGATACGCAGTATTTT	CASSLGLAGVDTQYF
TRBD1	TRBJ1-5	many	TRBV7-2	TGTGCCAGCAGCCAACGGAGGGACAGGGTTCAGCCCCAGCATTTT	CASSQRRDRVQPQHF
TRBD1	TRBJ2-5	many	TRBV6-6	TGTGCCAGCAGTTACTTGGGACAGGGGGCTGAGACCCAGTACTTC	CASSYLGQGAETQYF
-	TRBJ2-5	many	TRBV28	TGTGCCAGCAGTTTAGCCCACCAAGAGACCCAGTACTTC	CASSLAHQETQYF
-	TRBJ1-1	many	TRBV30	TGTGCCTGGGGGACCGTGCTGGGCACTGAAGCTTTCTTT	CAWGTVLGTEAFF
TRBD1	TRBJ1-2	many	TRBV7-2	TGTGCCAGCAGCTCAGGGGGCCTGTCGGGGCAGGGTGGCTACACCTTC	CASSSGGLSGQGGYTF
-	TRBJ2-1	-	TRBV5-6	TGTGCCAGCAGCAGCGGGACAGGCTTCTCCTACAATGAGCAGTTCTTC	CASSSGTGFSYNEQFF
TRBD1	TRBJ1-6	many	TRBV20-1	TGCAGTGCTGGGACAGGGTTCCATAATTCACCCCTCCACTTT	CSAGTGFHNSPLHF
-	TRBJ1-3	many	TRBV12-3/TRBV12-4	TGTGCCAGCAGTTTCACCGATCCTCGTCACAGGCCTCGCTCCTCTGGAAACACCATATATTTT	CASSFTDPRHRPRSSGNTIYF
-	TRBJ1-1	many	TRBV18	TGTGCCAGCTCACCAGCGGGGGCTTACGACACTGAAGCTTTCTTT	CASSPAGAYDTEAFF
-	TRBJ2-3	many	TRBV2	TGTGCCAGCAGTGTCGGGACTTCTGGAACGCAGTATTTT	CASSVGTSGTQYF
TRBD1	TRBJ2-3	-	TRBV9	TGTGCCAGCAGCGCCGGGACAGGCACTACAGATACGCAGTATTTT	CASSAGTGTTDTQYF